The T cell receptor beta chain under discussion was sequenced for a study of shared clonotypes between healthy human individuals. The junction had 4 bases not matched to a gene; V was cut back by 7 bases and J by 5 bases. The germline V gene has CDR1 MDHEN and CDR2 SYDVKM. The CDR3 consists of 14 residues. Profiling relied on immunoSEQ multiplex PCR, and the TCRdb table lists in-frame clones only, not all of them. The table lists around 510,000 clones, about 96% of them singletons, with about 0.068% in the top ten. The chain recombines TRBV28 with TRBJ2-6, with TRBD1 matching 8 bases. Material: naive CD4+ T cells sorted from blood. Described subset: CD45RA+ positively selected. This sequence was found in a woman in her thirties in good health. The CDR3 sequence: CASKTGGRANVLTF. The CDR3, as DNA: TGTGCCAGCAAAACAGGGGGTAGGGCCAACGTCCTGACTTTC.